Following are 19 T cell receptor beta chains from one sample sequenced in a study of PD-L1 blockade in urothelial cancer. As for time point: peripheral blood 6 weeks after treatment start. Data came from immunoSEQ multiplex PCR; TCRdb stores just in-frame clones and leaves some out. The sample holds about 48,000 clones, about four fifths seen once. This sample comprised PBMCs, obtained around atezolizumab (anti-PD-L1) treatment. These receptors originate from a man in his 70s with urothelial cancer.

The gene calls are TRBV6-5 and TRBJ2-2; 7 bases agree with TRBD2. The CDR3 has 12 amino acids. The germline gives CDR1 MNHEY, CDR2 SVGAGI. With 8 bases clipped from V and 5 bases from J, the junction kept 2 bases outside the gene matches. This CDR3 reads CASWGGTGELFF. The CDR3 DNA reads as TGTGCCAGCTGGGGGGGGACCGGGGAGCTGTTTTTT.

This chain joins TRBV5-1 and TRBJ2-1, with a tentative D call TRBD2 (5 bases). With 4 bases removed from V and 9 bases from J, the gap between germline ends came to 17 bases. CDR1 is SGHRS and CDR2 is YFSETQ in the germline V gene. This CDR3 has 14 amino acids. The DNA of the CDR3 is TGCGCCAGCAGCCCAGAAGTCGTTGAGGGTGAGCAGTTCTTC. Its protein is CASSPEVVEGEQFF.

CDR3 loop: CASSQQGAGTNEKLFF. In DNA, the CDR3 is TGTGCCAGCAGTCAACAGGGGGCAGGCACTAATGAAAAACTGTTTTTT. This chain connects TRBV28 to TRBJ1-4, with 9 bases fitting TRBD1. J gave up 2 bases and V 5 bases, and 6 bases lay outside the gene matches. Germline values: CDR1 MDHEN, CDR2 SYDVKM. This CDR3 spans 16 amino acids. Based on the CDR3 plus reference TRBV28 and TRBJ1-4, the full variable domain is DVKVTQSSRYLVKRTGEKVFLECVQDMDHENMFWYRQDPGLGLRLIYFSYDVKMKEKGDIPEGYSVSREKKERFSLILESASTNQTSMYLCASSQQGAGTNEKLFFGSGTQLSVL.

The chain is built from TRBV7-9 and TRBJ2-3; D unclear. The CDR3 loop spans 13 amino acids. V was trimmed by 2 bases and J by 4 bases, leaving 7 bases between them. Germline V gene data show CDR1 as SEHNR and CDR2 as FQNEAQ (reference sequence). As DNA, the CDR3 is TGTGCCAGCAGCTTATCCGTTGCAGATACGCAGTATTTT. This translates into CASSLSVADTQYF.

The chain couples TRBV4-1 to TRBJ1-1, with D unresolved. This CDR3 spans 14 amino acids. Germline CDR1 MGHRA, CDR2 YSYEKL. Trimming took 0 bases from V and 3 from J, leaving 8 bases between them. The CDR3 nucleotides are TGCGCCAGCAGCCAAGATCGGGAGGACACTGAAGCTTTCTTT. This gives the protein CASSQDREDTEAFF.

The genes are TRBV11-1 and TRBJ2-1; weak D call: TRBD1 (5 bases). V lost 1 base and J 5 bases, leaving 12 bases between the germline ends. The length of the CDR3 is 15 residues. Per germline, CDR1 SGHAT and CDR2 FQDESV (reference sequence). As DNA, the CDR3 is TGTGCCAGCAGCTTAGGACAGCAAGTACACAATGAGCAGTTCTTC. This codes for CASSLGQQVHNEQFF.

This clone occurred once. The rearrangement uses TRBV11-2 and TRBJ2-7, with 8 nucleotides matching TRBD1. V gave up 0 bases and J gave up 1 base; unmatched junction bases: 5. CDR1 is SGHAT and CDR2 is FQNNGV in the germline V gene. This CDR3 is 16 amino acids long. The CDR3: CASSLDMGQASYEQYF. The CDR3 DNA reads as TGTGCCAGCAGCTTAGATATGGGACAGGCTTCCTACGAGCAGTACTTC.

The V and J genes are TRBV29-1 and TRBJ1-1; the D gene is possibly TRBD1 (5 bases). The germline V gene encodes CDR1 SQVTM and CDR2 ANQGSEA. Between the trimmed V and J ends, which lost 5 bases and 1 base, there was a span of 11 bases. This CDR3 comprises 13 residues. As DNA, the CDR3 is TGCAGCGTTCGGGAGACAGCGAACACTGAAGCTTTCTTT. It encodes CSVRETANTEAFF.

The chain carries TRBV11-1 and TRBJ2-7, with 15 positions matching TRBD2. The CDR3 loop spans 16 amino acids. Germline CDR1 and CDR2: SGHAT and FQDESV (reference sequence). The V and J ends lost 5 bases and 6 bases, in that order; junction bases with no gene match: 8. The DNA of the CDR3 is TGTGCCAGCAGCCCCGGGACTAGCGGGAGGTTAACCGAGCAGTACTTC. It translates to CASSPGTSGRLTEQYF.

The rearrangement uses TRBV28 and TRBJ2-2, with 9 bases matching TRBD2. The CDR3 is made up of 16 amino acids. With V trimmed by 6 bases and J by 7 bases, 12 bases remained unmatched. CDR1 and CDR2 from the germline V gene are MDHEN and SYDVKM. The CDR3 nucleotides are TGTGCCAGCAGCAGTAGCGGGAGCTACATTGGCGGGGAGCTGTTTTTT. Its translation: CASSSSGSYIGGELFF.

V and J are TRBV4-1 and TRBJ2-7; D not resolved. V was clipped by 1 base and J by 1 base, with 11 bases between them. CDR3 length equals 15 residues. Germline V gives CDR1 MGHRA, CDR2 YSYEKL. CDR3 sequence (DNA): TGCGCCAGCAGCCAAGTGCAAGACTCTTCCTACGAGCAGTACTTC. Translating it yields CASSQVQDSSYEQYF.

The chain couples TRBV18 to TRBJ2-2; 12 bases align to TRBD1. V lost 2 bases to trimming and J lost 7 bases; unmatched junction nucleotides: 2. The CDR3 extends over 15 amino acids. The germline gives CDR1 KGHSH, CDR2 LQKENI. CDR3 amino acids: CASSPGTGGHGELFF. The CDR3 DNA reads as TGTGCCAGCTCACCAGGGACAGGGGGCCACGGGGAGCTGTTTTTT. Combining the CDR3 with reference TRBV18 and TRBJ2-2 gives the whole variable domain NAGVMQNPRHLVRRRGQEARLRCSPMKGHSHVYWYRQLPEEGLKFMVYLQKENIIDESGMPKERFSAEFPKEGPSILRIQQVVRGDSAAYFCASSPGTGGHGELFFGEGSRLTVL.

This chain connects TRBV19 to TRBJ1-1, with D perhaps TRBD1 (5 bases). Germline CDR1 is LNHDA and CDR2 is SQIVND (reference sequence). The CDR3 sequence is 13 residues long. V gave up 7 bases and J gave up 4 bases, with 13 bases separating them. CDR3 DNA sequence: TGTGCCAGTACCCAGCGGGGGATCACTGAAGCTTTCTTT. Its translation: CASTQRGITEAFF. Based on the CDR3 plus reference TRBV19 and TRBJ1-1, the full variable domain is DGGITQSPKYLFRKEGQNVTLSCEQNLNHDAMYWYRQDPGQGLRLIYYSQIVNDFQKGDIAEGYSVSREKKESFPLTVTSAQKNPTAFYLCASTQRGITEAFFGQGTRLTVV.

The chain carries TRBV25-1 and TRBJ1-1; TRBD1 aligns across 7 bases. The CDR3 sequence is 16 residues long. Per the germline V gene, CDR1 is MGHDK and CDR2 is SYGVNS. J gave up 0 bases and V 3 bases, and 7 bases lay outside the gene matches. CDR3 sequence reads: CASSDLTGEMNTEAFF. The CDR3 nucleotides read TGTGCCAGCAGTGACCTCACAGGGGAGATGAACACTGAAGCTTTCTTT.

The chain recombines TRBV9 with TRBJ2-1, with D maybe TRBD2 (6 bases). V lost 3 bases and J lost 5, with 12 bases in between. The CDR3 spans 14 residues. Germline loops: CDR1 SGDLS, CDR2 YYNGEE. CDR3 sequence: CASSDPGEDNEQFF. The CDR3, as DNA: TGTGCCAGCAGCGACCCGGGGGAAGACAATGAGCAGTTCTTC.

V is TRBV2 and J is TRBJ2-1; TRBD1 matches at 8 bases. Germline-derived CDR1 and CDR2 are SNHLY and FYNNEI. The CDR3 runs to 15 residues. V trimming: 6 bases; J trimming: 4 bases; junction bases outside the gene matches: 8. In nucleotides, the CDR3 is TGTGCCAGCAGGCGGACAGGGCTATCATACAATGAGCAGTTCTTC. Translated, it gives CASRRTGLSYNEQFF.

The chain recombines TRBV28 with TRBJ2-1; maybe TRBD2 (6 bases). This CDR3 region has 15 residues. Germline loops: CDR1 MDHEN, CDR2 SYDVKM. V lost 6 bases and J 0 bases, leaving 12 bases between the germline ends. The CDR3 DNA sequence: TGTGCCAGCAGGGCCGGGACTCCCTCCTACAATGAGCAGTTCTTC. Translation gives CASRAGTPSYNEQFF.

The gene calls are TRBV6-5 and TRBJ1-1, with D tentatively TRBD1 (5 bases). Trimming pared 5 bases from V and 6 bases from J, leaving 13 bases between. The V gene's germline CDR1 is MNHEY and CDR2 SVGAGI. The CDR3 sequence is 13 residues long. CDR3 in amino acids: CASSPWDSPEAFF. The CDR3 region has the DNA TGTGCCAGCAGTCCATGGGACTCCCCTGAAGCTTTCTTT.

The CDR3 region is CASILGGQARSGGQYF. CDR3 nucleotide sequence: TGTGCCAGCATCCTAGGAGGACAGGCCAGGTCCGGGGGGCAGTACTTC. The chain has TRBV28 and TRBJ2-7; D may be TRBD1 (7 bases). There are 16 residues in the CDR3. Deletions cut 7 bases from V and 9 bases from J, with 28 bases between. In germline, CDR1 is MDHEN, CDR2 SYDVKM. The whole variable domain, remainder taken from reference TRBV28 and TRBJ2-7, is DVKVTQSSRYLVKRTGEKVFLECVQDMDHENMFWYRQDPGLGLRLIYFSYDVKMKEKGDIPEGYSVSREKKERFSLILESASTNQTSMYLCASILGGQARSGGQYFGPGTRLTVT.